The clone carrying this TCR beta chain was observed once. Its antigen is unidentified. The data are from a study of cytomegalovirus exposure and HLA in healthy donors. In the study overall: Counted in an early data release were approximately 85 million unique TCRs from HLA-typed donors.

60 Vbeta and 13 Jbeta primers were used in PCR. The method was immunoSEQ multiplex PCR; TCRdb's version includes in-frame clones alone and lacks a portion of them. The sample has 150,000 to 200,000 clones, 70% to 85% seen once; the top ten hold under 7.5%. General study points: Sequencing probably produced one cluster of sequence variants that were highly shared. Cytomegalovirus-associated status was assigned to some 160 TCR beta chains. Specificity for CMV antigens was confirmed in vitro for a few of the CMV-associated chains.

Germline V gene data show CDR1 as LNHDA and CDR2 as SQIVND (reference sequence). V lost 5 bases and J 4 bases, leaving 15 bases between the germline ends. This CDR3 has 15 amino acids. The J gene is TRBJ2-1, the V gene TRBV19, with D maybe TRBD2 (6 bases). The clonotype originates from a man aged 45-65 years in good health and CMV-seropositive. The specimen sequenced was PBMCs. The CDR3 sequence: CASSPRDFSYNEQFF. The CDR3 nucleotides are TGTGCCAGTAGTCCGAGGGACTTCTCTTACAATGAGCAGTTCTTC.